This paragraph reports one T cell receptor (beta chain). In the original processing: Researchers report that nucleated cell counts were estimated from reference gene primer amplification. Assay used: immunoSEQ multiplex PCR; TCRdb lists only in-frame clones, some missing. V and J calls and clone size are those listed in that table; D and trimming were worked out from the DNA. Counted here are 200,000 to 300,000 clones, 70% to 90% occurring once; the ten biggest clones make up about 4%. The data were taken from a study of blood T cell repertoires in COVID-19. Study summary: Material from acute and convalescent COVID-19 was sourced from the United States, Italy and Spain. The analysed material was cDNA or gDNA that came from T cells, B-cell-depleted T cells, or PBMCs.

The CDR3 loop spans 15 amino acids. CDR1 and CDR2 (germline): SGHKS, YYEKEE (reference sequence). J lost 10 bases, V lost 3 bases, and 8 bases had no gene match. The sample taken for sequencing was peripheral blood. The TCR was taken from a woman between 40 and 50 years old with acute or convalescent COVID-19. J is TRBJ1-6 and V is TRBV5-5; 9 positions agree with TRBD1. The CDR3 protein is CASSSSGTGISPLHF. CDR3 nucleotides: TGTGCCAGCAGCTCCTCCGGGACAGGGATCTCACCCCTCCACTTT.